The clone carrying this TCR beta chain turned up a few times. The antigen remains undetermined. This entry is derived from a study of identical twins. General observations from the study: Conclusions rested on cross-sectional statistics rather than following the same donors.

Germline V gene data show CDR1 as SNHLY and CDR2 as FYNNEI. This CDR3 spans 13 amino acids. V dropped 4 bases and J dropped 5; count of bases not matched to a gene: 4. Addition of a universal primer site occurred through template switching, and cDNA carried unique molecular identifiers. TCRdb re-called the 5' RACE reads through MiXCR, storing one row per CDR3 protein. The repertoire consists of more than 200,000 distinct CDR3 sequences, with roughly an eighth occurring once and the leading ten covering under 9.5%. This chain joins TRBV2 and TRBJ2-7, with 8 bases matching TRBD1. The clonotype comes from a woman aged 18-30 years in good health. Sequenced sample: memory (CD45RO+) T cells sorted from blood. The CDR3 DNA sequence: TGTGCCAGCAGTGTCAACAGGGGGGACGAGCAGTACTTC. Translating it yields CASSVNRGDEQYF.